A selection of T cell receptor beta chains follows, all from one sample in a study of T cell responses to AZD1222 COVID-19 vaccine. Here immunoSEQ multiplex PCR was the method, and the copy in TCRdb shows in-frame clones only, minus some. The sample has 57,000 or so clones; roughly 70% are singletons. The specimen was peripheral blood, collected on day 0 of AZD1222 vaccination. The source is an adult in good health. Each CDR3 is given with its conserved first and last residue. Fields, in order: J gene, clone size, D gene, V gene, CDR3 protein, CDR3 DNA. A D gene is named only where the DNA matches it firmly. Only part of the rows carry a size: once, few, many, or a class if the clone is expanded.

J: TRBJ1-5
size: .
D: .
V: TRBV30
CDR3: CAWTTGAARQPQHF
DNA: TGTGCCTGGACCACCGGGGCCGCCAGACAGCCCCAGCATTTT

J: TRBJ1-6
size: .
D: TRBD1
V: TRBV9
CDR3: CASSRTGQINSPLHF
DNA: TGTGCCAGCAGCAGAACGGGACAGATAAATTCACCCCTCCACTTT

J: TRBJ1-5
size: few
D: .
V: TRBV6-2/TRBV6-3
CDR3: CASSYRGEPQHF
DNA: TGTGCCAGCAGTTATCGGGGTGAGCCCCAGCATTTT

J: TRBJ2-2
size: few
D: .
V: TRBV6-6
CDR3: CASSPQTGELFF
DNA: TGTGCCAGCAGTCCCCAGACCGGGGAGCTGTTTTTT

J: TRBJ1-2
size: .
D: TRBD1
V: TRBV2
CDR3: CASSGDRGSVGYTF
DNA: TGTGCCAGCAGTGGGGACAGGGGATCGGTTGGCTACACCTTC

J: TRBJ2-7
size: few
D: .
V: TRBV20-1
CDR3: CSASRGNRASYEQYF
DNA: TGCAGTGCTAGTAGGGGAAACAGAGCTTCCTACGAGCAGTACTTC

J: TRBJ1-2
size: .
D: .
V: TRBV9
CDR3: CASSIQGYGYGYTF
DNA: TGTGCCAGCAGCATACAGGGATATGGCTATGGCTACACCTTC

J: TRBJ1-1
size: .
D: .
V: TRBV29-1
CDR3: CSPIRQLNTEAFF
DNA: TGCAGCCCTATCCGACAGCTGAACACTGAAGCTTTCTTT

J: TRBJ2-3
size: .
D: TRBD1
V: TRBV28
CDR3: CASSPGTAWNTQYF
DNA: TGTGCCAGCAGTCCCGGGACAGCTTGGAATACGCAGTATTTT

J: TRBJ2-5
size: .
D: .
V: TRBV9
CDR3: CASSPGTIQETQYF
DNA: TGTGCCAGCAGCCCGGGGACCATACAAGAGACCCAGTACTTC

J: TRBJ2-7
size: .
D: .
V: TRBV2
CDR3: CASSESRDWTYEQYF
DNA: TGTGCCAGCAGTGAATCGCGGGACTGGACCTACGAGCAGTACTTC

J: TRBJ1-2
size: .
D: .
V: TRBV5-1
CDR3: CASSSQAEGGYTF
DNA: TGCGCCAGCAGCTCCCAGGCGGAGGGAGGCTACACCTTC

J: TRBJ1-6
size: .
D: .
V: TRBV2
CDR3: CASVPYSYNSPLHF
DNA: TGTGCCAGCGTCCCCTACTCCTATAATTCACCCCTCCACTTT

J: TRBJ2-7
size: few
D: TRBD1
V: TRBV5-4
CDR3: CASSPKFGTGLLEQYF
DNA: TGTGCCAGCAGCCCCAAGTTTGGGACAGGGTTATTAGAGCAGTACTTC

J: TRBJ2-5
size: .
D: .
V: TRBV5-1
CDR3: CASSFGRALQETQYF
DNA: TGCGCCAGCAGCTTCGGGCGGGCCCTCCAAGAGACCCAGTACTTC

J: TRBJ1-1
size: .
D: TRBD1
V: TRBV28
CDR3: CASRPGQGALNTEAFF
DNA: TGTGCCAGCAGGCCCGGACAGGGCGCTCTCAACACTGAAGCTTTCTTT

J: TRBJ2-6
size: .
D: .
V: TRBV4-3
CDR3: CASSPTGSGANVLTF
DNA: TGCGCCAGCAGCCCGACGGGTTCTGGGGCCAACGTCCTGACTTTC

J: TRBJ2-1
size: once
D: TRBD1
V: TRBV27
CDR3: CASSFQTGYSNEQFF
DNA: TGTGCCAGCAGTTTTCAGACAGGGTATAGCAATGAGCAGTTCTTC

J: TRBJ2-7
size: .
D: .
V: TRBV9
CDR3: CASSKWGGSYEQYF
DNA: TGTGCCAGCAGCAAATGGGGAGGCTCCTACGAGCAGTACTTC

J: TRBJ1-1
size: .
D: .
V: TRBV19
CDR3: CASSIVADTEAFF
DNA: TGTGCCAGTAGTATCGTGGCTGACACTGAAGCTTTCTTT

J: TRBJ2-5
size: once
D: .
V: TRBV28
CDR3: CASSSLPGTSQETQYF
DNA: TGTGCCAGCAGTTCCCTCCCAGGGACCAGCCAAGAGACCCAGTACTTC

J: TRBJ1-5
size: .
D: TRBD1
V: TRBV30
CDR3: CAWSLGTGGYPQHF
DNA: TGTGCCTGGAGTCTAGGGACAGGGGGTTATCCCCAGCATTTT

J: TRBJ1-6
size: .
D: .
V: TRBV11-2
CDR3: CASSLAAGLNLRDSPLHF
DNA: TGTGCCAGCAGCTTAGCGGCAGGACTCAATCTACGGGATTCACCCCTCCACTTT

J: TRBJ1-1
size: .
D: .
V: TRBV9
CDR3: CASSAVAGNTEAFF
DNA: TGTGCCAGCAGCGCCGTGGCAGGGAACACTGAAGCTTTCTTT

J: TRBJ1-6
size: few
D: .
V: TRBV5-5
CDR3: CASSFFGGFQSPLHF
DNA: TGTGCCAGCAGCTTCTTCGGGGGATTTCAATCACCCCTCCACTTT

J: TRBJ2-2
size: medium-sized
D: .
V: TRBV4-3
CDR3: CASSPSDTGELFF
DNA: TGCGCCAGCAGCCCGTCAGACACCGGGGAGCTGTTTTTT

J: TRBJ1-5
size: few
D: .
V: TRBV9
CDR3: CASSVGSVNQPQHF
DNA: TGTGCCAGCAGCGTAGGGTCAGTGAATCAGCCCCAGCATTTT

J: TRBJ1-2
size: medium-sized
D: .
V: TRBV6-2/TRBV6-3
CDR3: CASSKRSLLGYTF
DNA: TGTGCCAGCAGTAAAAGGTCGCTCCTAGGCTACACCTTC

J: TRBJ2-2
size: .
D: .
V: TRBV5-4
CDR3: CASSRETRLAGELFF
DNA: TGTGCCAGCAGCCGAGAGACTCGCCTTGCAGGGGAGCTGTTTTTT

J: TRBJ2-7
size: .
D: TRBD1
V: TRBV6-4
CDR3: CASRWWGDRASYEQYF
DNA: TGTGCCAGCAGATGGTGGGGGGACAGGGCCTCCTACGAGCAGTACTTC

J: TRBJ1-5
size: .
D: TRBD1
V: TRBV19
CDR3: CASKGAGGLGQPQHF
DNA: TGTGCCAGTAAAGGAGCAGGGGGGCTGGGGCAGCCCCAGCATTTT

J: TRBJ1-3
size: .
D: .
V: TRBV7-9
CDR3: CASSGSSRASGNTIYF
DNA: TGTGCCAGCAGCGGATCGTCCCGGGCCTCTGGAAACACCATATATTTT

J: TRBJ1-6
size: .
D: .
V: TRBV7-2
CDR3: CASSSTGLPNSPLHF
DNA: TGTGCCAGCAGCTCGACAGGATTACCTAATTCACCCCTCCACTTT

J: TRBJ1-3
size: .
D: .
V: TRBV3-1/TRBV3-2
CDR3: CASSQGAGGGSGNTIYF
DNA: TGTGCCAGCAGCCAAGGGGCGGGAGGGGGCTCTGGAAACACCATATATTTT

J: TRBJ2-3
size: few
D: .
V: TRBV12-3/TRBV12-4
CDR3: CASSLEGTREYF
DNA: TGTGCCAGCAGTTTGGAGGGGACAAGGGAGTATTTT

J: TRBJ2-7
size: .
D: TRBD1
V: TRBV11-2
CDR3: CASSTKTGWYEQYF
DNA: TGTGCCAGCAGCACCAAGACAGGGTGGTACGAGCAGTACTTC

J: TRBJ2-1
size: .
D: .
V: TRBV10-3
CDR3: CAISESGAGSYNEQFF
DNA: TGTGCCATCAGTGAGTCGGGGGCGGGCTCCTACAATGAGCAGTTCTTC

J: TRBJ2-7
size: .
D: .
V: TRBV6-2/TRBV6-3
CDR3: CASSYPGGEQYF
DNA: TGTGCCAGCAGTTATCCCGGAGGCGAGCAGTACTTC

J: TRBJ2-3
size: .
D: .
V: TRBV5-6
CDR3: CASSLRLLGFSTDTQYF
DNA: TGTGCCAGCAGCTTACGCTTACTGGGTTTTAGCACAGATACGCAGTATTTT

J: TRBJ1-3
size: .
D: .
V: TRBV28
CDR3: CASSLFGVGTGNTIYF
DNA: TGTGCCAGCAGTTTATTCGGGGTGGGAACTGGAAACACCATATATTTT

J: TRBJ1-6
size: .
D: .
V: TRBV2
CDR3: CASRADSRGSPLHF
DNA: TGTGCCAGCAGAGCTGACAGTCGGGGTTCACCCCTCCACTTT

J: TRBJ2-7
size: .
D: .
V: TRBV6-5
CDR3: CASSPGTGPYEQYF
DNA: TGTGCCAGCAGCCCCGGGACGGGGCCCTACGAGCAGTACTTC

J: TRBJ1-1
size: few
D: .
V: TRBV12-3/TRBV12-4
CDR3: CASSSGGEAFF
DNA: TGTGCCAGCAGTTCCGGGGGCGAAGCTTTCTTT

J: TRBJ2-1
size: .
D: .
V: TRBV5-4
CDR3: CASSAGVSSYNEQFF
DNA: TGTGCCAGCAGCGCAGGGGTTAGCTCCTACAATGAGCAGTTCTTC

J: TRBJ2-1
size: once
D: .
V: TRBV12-3/TRBV12-4
CDR3: CASRASSYNEQFF
DNA: TGTGCCAGCAGGGCAAGCTCCTACAATGAGCAGTTCTTC

J: TRBJ2-2
size: .
D: .
V: TRBV3-1/TRBV3-2
CDR3: CASSTRGDTGELFF
DNA: TGTGCCAGCAGCACCCGAGGGGACACCGGGGAGCTGTTTTTT

J: TRBJ2-1
size: .
D: .
V: TRBV6-5
CDR3: CASSTRAEQFF
DNA: TGTGCCAGCAGTACCAGGGCAGAGCAGTTCTTC

J: TRBJ1-5
size: .
D: .
V: TRBV3-1/TRBV3-2
CDR3: CASSHGGNQPQHF
DNA: TGTGCCAGCAGCCATGGAGGAAATCAGCCCCAGCATTTT

J: TRBJ2-5
size: once
D: .
V: TRBV29-1
CDR3: CSVARGQETQYF
DNA: TGCAGCGTTGCGAGGGGGCAAGAGACCCAGTACTTC

J: TRBJ2-7
size: .
D: TRBD1
V: TRBV27
CDR3: CASRGTGWHEQYF
DNA: TGTGCCAGCAGGGGGACAGGGTGGCACGAGCAGTACTTC

J: TRBJ2-5
size: .
D: TRBD2
V: TRBV24-1
CDR3: CATSELSASGGSTQYF
DNA: TGTGCCACCAGTGAGCTCTCGGCTAGCGGGGGGTCGACCCAGTACTTC

J: TRBJ2-3
size: .
D: .
V: TRBV5-4
CDR3: CASSLVARSTDTQYF
DNA: TGTGCCAGCAGCCTTGTGGCGAGAAGCACAGATACGCAGTATTTT